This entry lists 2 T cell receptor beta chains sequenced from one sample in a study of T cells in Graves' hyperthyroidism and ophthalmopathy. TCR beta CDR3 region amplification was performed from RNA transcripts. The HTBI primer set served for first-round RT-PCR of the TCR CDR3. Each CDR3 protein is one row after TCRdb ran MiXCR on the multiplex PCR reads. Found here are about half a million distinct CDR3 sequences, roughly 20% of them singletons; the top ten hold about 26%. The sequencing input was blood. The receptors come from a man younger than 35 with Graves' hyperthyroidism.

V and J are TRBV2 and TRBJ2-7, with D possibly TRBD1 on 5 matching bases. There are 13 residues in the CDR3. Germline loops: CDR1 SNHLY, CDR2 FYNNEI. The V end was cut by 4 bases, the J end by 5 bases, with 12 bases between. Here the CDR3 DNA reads TGTGCCAGCAGTGTTGTCAGGGAAAACGAGCAGTACTTC. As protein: CASSVVRENEQYF.

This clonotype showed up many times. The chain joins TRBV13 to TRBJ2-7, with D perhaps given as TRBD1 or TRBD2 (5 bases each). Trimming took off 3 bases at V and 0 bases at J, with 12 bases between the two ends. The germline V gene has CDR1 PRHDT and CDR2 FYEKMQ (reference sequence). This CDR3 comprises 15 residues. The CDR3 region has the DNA TGTGCCAGCAGCTTGGGGACCCCCGCCTCCTACGAGCAGTACTTC. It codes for CASSLGTPASYEQYF.